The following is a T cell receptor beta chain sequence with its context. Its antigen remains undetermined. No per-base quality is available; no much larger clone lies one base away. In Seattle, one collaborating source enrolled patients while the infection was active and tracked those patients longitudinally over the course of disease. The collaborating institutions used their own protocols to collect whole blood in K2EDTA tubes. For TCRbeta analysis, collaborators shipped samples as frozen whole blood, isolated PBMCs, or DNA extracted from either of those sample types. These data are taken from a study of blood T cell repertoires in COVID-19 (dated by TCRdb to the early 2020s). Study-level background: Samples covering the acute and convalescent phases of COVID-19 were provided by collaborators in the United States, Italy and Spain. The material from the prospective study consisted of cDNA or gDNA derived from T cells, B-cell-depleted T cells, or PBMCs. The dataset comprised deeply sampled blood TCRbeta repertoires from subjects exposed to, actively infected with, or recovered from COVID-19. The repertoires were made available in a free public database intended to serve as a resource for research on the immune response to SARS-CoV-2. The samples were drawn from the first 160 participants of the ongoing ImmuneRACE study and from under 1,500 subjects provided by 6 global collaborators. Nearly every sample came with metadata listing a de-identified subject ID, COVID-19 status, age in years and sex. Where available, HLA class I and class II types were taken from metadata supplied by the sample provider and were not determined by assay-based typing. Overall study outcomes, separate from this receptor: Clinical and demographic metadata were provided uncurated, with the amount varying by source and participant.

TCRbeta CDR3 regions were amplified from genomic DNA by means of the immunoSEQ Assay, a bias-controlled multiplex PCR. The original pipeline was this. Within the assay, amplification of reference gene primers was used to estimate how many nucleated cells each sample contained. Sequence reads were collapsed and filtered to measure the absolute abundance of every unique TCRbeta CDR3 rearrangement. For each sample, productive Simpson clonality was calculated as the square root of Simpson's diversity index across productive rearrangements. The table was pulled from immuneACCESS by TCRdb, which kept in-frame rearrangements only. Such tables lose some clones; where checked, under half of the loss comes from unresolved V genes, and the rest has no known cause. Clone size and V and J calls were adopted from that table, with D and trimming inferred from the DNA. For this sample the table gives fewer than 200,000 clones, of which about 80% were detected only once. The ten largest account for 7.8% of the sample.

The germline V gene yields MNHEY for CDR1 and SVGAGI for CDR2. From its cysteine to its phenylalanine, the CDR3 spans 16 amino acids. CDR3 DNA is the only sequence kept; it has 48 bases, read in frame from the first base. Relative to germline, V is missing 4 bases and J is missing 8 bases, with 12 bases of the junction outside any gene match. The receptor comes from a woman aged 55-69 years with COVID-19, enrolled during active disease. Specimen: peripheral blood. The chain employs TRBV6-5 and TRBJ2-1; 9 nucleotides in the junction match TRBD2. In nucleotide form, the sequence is TGTGCCAGCAGTTGGGATGGTGGAAGCGGGGGGCATGAGCAGTTCTTC. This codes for CASSWDGGSGGHEQFF.